The clone carrying this TCR beta chain appeared many times. Its antigen remains unidentified. Control and CVID samples contributed equal amounts of genomic DNA. TCRdb's copy holds only in-frame clones and misses some; the assay was immunoSEQ multiplex PCR. Observed in the sample are tens of thousands of clones, none of them singletons. The data are from a study of T cell clonality in common variable immunodeficiency. Study-wide results and caveats: CVID subjects had higher TCRbeta clonality than healthy controls, most marked in about a third. Compared with controls, CVID subjects had fewer shared TCRbeta clones. Repertoire-complication correlations in CVID were limited by patient heterogeneity.

Sample: peripheral blood mononuclear cells. This sequence was found in a person aged 18 to 75 in good health.

The sequenced part of the CDR3 DNA is TGCAGTGCTAGAGTGACTAGCGGATACAATGAG. Translating it yields CSARVTSGYNE. From start to end, the CDR3 is CSARVTSGYNEQFF. This chain joins TRBV20-1 and TRBJ2-1, with TRBD2 identical over 9 bases. The observed sequence ends 3 residues before the CDR3 terminus, with the missing tail filled in from the germline J gene. The V segment lost 1 base and the J segment 4 bases; nucleotides outside the gene matches: 2. This CDR3 spans 14 amino acids. Germline V lookup: CDR1 DFQATT, CDR2 SNEGSKA (reference sequence).